The 28 T cell receptor beta chains presented below share a single source sample, sequenced in a study of cytomegalovirus exposure and HLA in healthy donors. This table comes from immunoSEQ multiplex PCR, and its TCRdb copy is limited to in-frame clones, with some not included. The top ten clones hold 1.5% to 2% of a sample with under 250,000 clones, around 87% of them seen once. The sample comprised PBMCs. These receptors were obtained from a woman aged 18-30 years in good health and CMV-seropositive.

V gene TRBV28 combines with J gene TRBJ1-2, with D uncertain. With 6 bases removed from V and 4 bases from J, the gap between germline ends came to 12 bases. Germline loops: CDR1 MDHEN, CDR2 SYDVKM. This CDR3 region has 13 residues. The chain's CDR3 is CASRTVLSYGYTF. DNA for the CDR3: TGTGCCAGCAGAACAGTCCTTAGCTATGGCTACACCTTC.

The V and J genes are TRBV30 and TRBJ1-4; perhaps TRBD1 as D (5 bases). Trimming shortened V by 2 bases and J by 8 bases, and 15 bases separated the two germline ends. Per the germline V gene, CDR1 is GTSNPN and CDR2 is SVGIG (reference sequence). There are 14 residues in the CDR3. CDR3 in amino acids: CAWSNGQGDEKLFF. The DNA of the CDR3 is TGTGCCTGGAGTAACGGGCAGGGTGACGAAAAACTGTTTTTT.

The table lists this clone with a few counts. The chain uses TRBV5-4 and TRBJ2-7, with D possibly being TRBD1 (5 bases). V was shortened by 4 bases and J by 0 bases, with 8 bases between the two germline ends. CDR1 and CDR2 from the germline V gene are SGHNT and YYREEE (reference sequence). The CDR3 runs to 13 residues. CDR3 bases: TGTGCCAGCAGCCAGGGTAGCTCCTACGAGCAGTACTTC. It translates to CASSQGSSYEQYF.

The chain couples TRBV19 to TRBJ2-7, with a tentative D call TRBD1 (6 bases). Trimming left V 6 bases short and J 2 bases short, with 17 bases between. The CDR3 consists of 15 residues. Germline lookup yields CDR1 LNHDA and CDR2 SQIVND (reference sequence). The CDR3 spells CASSQGPGTPYEQYF. The CDR3 nucleotides are TGTGCCAGTAGCCAAGGACCGGGGACACCCTACGAGCAGTACTTC.

In this sample, this clone turned up a few times. The rearrangement joins TRBV28 to TRBJ2-4, with D tentatively TRBD2 (6 bases). V gave up 7 bases and J gave up 6 bases, with 16 bases separating them. Germline values: CDR1 MDHEN, CDR2 SYDVKM. There are 14 residues in the CDR3. CDR3 nucleotide sequence: TGTGCCAGCACCGGAGGGAAAGTTGGAAACATTCAGTACTTC. This sequence encodes CASTGGKVGNIQYF.

This chain connects TRBV27 to TRBJ1-1; D uncertain. Deletions cut 5 bases from V and 5 bases from J, with 15 bases between. CDR3 length: 14 amino acids. CDR1 is MNHEY and CDR2 is SMNVEV in the germline V gene (reference sequence). CDR3 protein: CASSPWRERTEAFF. CDR3 DNA: TGTGCCAGCAGTCCCTGGCGGGAGCGGACTGAAGCTTTCTTT.

J is TRBJ2-1 and V is TRBV18; D remains unclear. V lost 2 bases and J lost 0, with 11 bases in between. CDR1 is KGHSH, CDR2 LQKENI, per germline. The CDR3 spans 16 residues. This chain's CDR3 is CASSPFSSPSYNEQFF. The CDR3 DNA sequence: TGTGCCAGCTCACCATTTAGCTCGCCCTCCTACAATGAGCAGTTCTTC.

CDR3 coding DNA: TGTGCCAGCAGTTTCCAGCGGGATTACAATGAGCAGTTCTTC. Its translation is CASSFQRDYNEQFF. The J gene is TRBJ2-1, the V gene TRBV28; 7 nucleotides line up with TRBD2. In germline, CDR1 is MDHEN, CDR2 SYDVKM. V was clipped by 3 bases and J by 4 bases; unmatched bases: 3. This CDR3 spans 14 amino acids.

The gene calls are TRBV27 and TRBJ2-1; D possibly corresponds to TRBD1 (5 bases). The length of the CDR3 is 13 residues. With 9 bases removed from V and 3 bases from J, the gap between germline ends came to 12 bases. Germline-derived CDR1 and CDR2 are MNHEY and SMNVEV (reference sequence). For the CDR3, the DNA is TGTGCCAGTAAACTTGACAGCTACAATGAGCAGTTCTTC. It codes for CASKLDSYNEQFF.

This chain links TRBV6-5 with TRBJ2-1, with a weak D call TRBD2 (6 bases). V was trimmed by 0 bases and J by 8 bases, leaving 14 bases between them. Per germline, CDR1 MNHEY and CDR2 SVGAGI. This CDR3 region has 15 residues. CDR3 DNA: TGTGCCAGCAGTTACTCGATTGCCAGGGACTATGAGCAGTTCTTC. Its protein product is CASSYSIARDYEQFF.

This clone appeared a single time. This rearrangement joins TRBV9 to TRBJ2-3; 12 nucleotides align to TRBD2. The CDR3 contains 16 residues. Germline values: CDR1 SGDLS, CDR2 YYNGEE. The junction had 2 bases not matched to a gene; V was cut back by 3 bases and J by 0 bases. DNA of the CDR3: TGTGCCAGCAGCGAGGGGACTAGCGGGAGCACAGATACGCAGTATTTT. As protein: CASSEGTSGSTDTQYF.

As regards this clone: This same CDR3 is encoded by further DNA sequences in the sample. V usage is TRBV27 and J usage is TRBJ2-7; the match to TRBD2 covers 13 bases. CDR1 MNHEY and CDR2 SMNVEV come from the germline V gene (reference sequence). The CDR3 covers 15 residues. Unmatched junction bases numbered 1, after V lost 3 bases and J lost 2 bases. This CDR3 is CASSFGLAGAYEQYF. CDR3 DNA: TGTGCCAGCAGTTTCGGACTAGCGGGAGCCTACGAGCAGTACTTC.

The chain couples TRBV4-2 to TRBJ1-2; D unresolved. Trimming removed 3 bases from V and 2 bases from J, with 10 bases in between. Germline V gene sequence: CDR1 LGHNA, CDR2 YNFKEQ. The CDR3 consists of 14 residues. The CDR3 spells CASSHVGRNYGYTF. Here the CDR3 DNA reads TGTGCCAGCAGCCACGTAGGGAGGAACTATGGCTACACCTTC.

The table lists this clone with a count of one. As DNA, the CDR3 is TGTGCCTGGAGTTCGACAGGGGCACGGAACACTGAAGCTTTCTTT. It is translated as CAWSSTGARNTEAFF. The rearrangement links TRBV30 to TRBJ1-1; the match to TRBD1 covers 8 bases. The CDR3 runs to 15 residues. Per germline, CDR1 GTSNPN and CDR2 SVGIG (reference sequence). V lost 2 bases and J lost 1; bases outside the gene matches: 6.

The table lists this clone with a few counts. V gene TRBV5-1 combines with J gene TRBJ2-7, with a weak D call TRBD2 (5 bases). Germline V CDR1 and CDR2: SGHRS, YFSETQ. V gave up 3 bases and J gave up 4 bases, with 17 bases separating them. This CDR3 spans 15 amino acids. The chain's CDR3 is CASSSGGLADYEQYF. CDR3 coding DNA: TGCGCCAGCAGCTCTGGAGGTCTAGCAGATTACGAGCAGTACTTC.

The chain has TRBV30 and TRBJ2-1; 9 bases match TRBD2. The CDR3 extends over 16 amino acids. CDR1 is GTSNPN and CDR2 is SVGIG in the germline V gene (reference sequence). V trimming: 0 bases; J trimming: 4 bases; junction bases outside the gene matches: 7. The CDR3 protein is CAWSVMGGRAYNEQFF. The DNA of the CDR3 is TGTGCCTGGAGTGTAATGGGCGGGAGGGCATACAATGAGCAGTTCTTC.

CDR3 amino acids: CASSTRGTGNNEQFF. CDR3 DNA: TGTGCCAGCAGTACCCGCGGGACAGGGAACAATGAGCAGTTCTTC. The gene calls are TRBV6-5 and TRBJ2-1; 9 bases map to TRBD1. V was pared by 5 bases and J by 5 bases, with 7 bases of the junction left unmatched. CDR1 MNHEY and CDR2 SVGAGI come from the germline V gene. This CDR3 region has 15 residues.

This chain connects TRBV6-5 to TRBJ2-2; D call uncertain. There are 12 residues in the CDR3. Per germline, CDR1 MNHEY and CDR2 SVGAGI. With 5 bases removed from V and 1 base from J, the gap between germline ends came to 2 bases. The CDR3 nucleotides read TGTGCCAGCAGTCAGAACACCGGGGAGCTGTTTTTT. Translating gives CASSQNTGELFF.

The chain is built from TRBV27 and TRBJ2-3; 11 nucleotides match TRBD2. The CDR3 extends over 15 amino acids. CDR1 and CDR2 from the germline V gene are MNHEY and SMNVEV (reference sequence). V was pared by 6 bases and J by 5 bases, with 7 bases of the junction left unmatched. The CDR3 sequence: CASRLLAGVLDTQYF. CDR3 nucleotide sequence: TGTGCCAGCAGATTACTAGCGGGAGTTCTAGATACGCAGTATTTT.

This chain uses TRBV12-5 with TRBJ2-7; 10 bases fit TRBD1. This CDR3 contains 18 residues. The V and J ends lost 2 bases and 5 bases, in that order; junction bases with no gene match: 15. Per germline, CDR1 LGHNT and CDR2 FRNRAP. The DNA for the CDR3 is TGTGCTAGTGGTTTGAGGCGTCCTCCGGGACAGGGGATCGACGAGCAGTACTTC. Translated: CASGLRRPPGQGIDEQYF. The whole variable domain, filled in from reference TRBV12-5 and TRBJ2-7, reads DARVTQTPRHKVTEMGQEVTMRCQPILGHNTVFWYRQTMMQGLELLAYFRNRAPLDDSGMPKDRFSAEMPDATLATLKIQPSEPRDSAVYFCASGLRRPPGQGIDEQYFGPGTRLTVT.

J is TRBJ2-6 and V is TRBV5-1; D ambiguous. The CDR3 contains 15 residues. Germline V lookup: CDR1 SGHRS, CDR2 YFSETQ. Trimming removed 0 bases from V and 0 bases from J, with 4 bases in between. The CDR3 sequence: CASSLDSSGANVLTF. The CDR3 nucleotides read TGCGCCAGCAGCTTGGACTCCTCTGGGGCCAACGTCCTGACTTTC.

This clone showed up just a few times. CDR3 region: CASSPMNTGELFF. The DNA of the CDR3 is TGTGCCAGCAGCCCAATGAACACCGGGGAGCTGTTTTTT. The rearrangement joins TRBV5-4 to TRBJ2-2; D not resolved. Germline CDR1 reads SGHNT; CDR2 reads YYREEE (reference sequence). V lost 4 bases, J lost 1 base, and 5 bases lay in between. The CDR3 has 13 residues.

V gene TRBV27 combines with J gene TRBJ2-1; 7 bases agree with TRBD1. Germline V gene data show CDR1 as MNHEY and CDR2 as SMNVEV (reference sequence). This CDR3 is built from 12 residues. J was trimmed by 5 bases and V by 5 bases; bases with no gene match: 0. The CDR3 DNA is TGTGCCAGCAGTACAGGGGACAATGAGCAGTTCTTC. Translation gives CASSTGDNEQFF.

The chain combines TRBV28 with TRBJ1-5; 10 positions agree with TRBD1. J was trimmed by 10 bases and V by 5 bases; bases with no gene match: 11. This CDR3 contains 15 residues. Germline V lookup: CDR1 MDHEN, CDR2 SYDVKM. The CDR3 DNA reads as TGTGCCAGCAGTCGACAGGGGGCCTTTATTCTCCCCCAGCATTTT. Translated: CASSRQGAFILPQHF.

The V gene is TRBV10-3, the J gene TRBJ1-2, with TRBD1 as a possible D gene (5 bases). Germline V CDR1 and CDR2: ENHRY, SYGVKD. The CDR3 has 13 amino acids. V was pared by 7 bases and J by 4 bases, with 13 bases between. CDR3 residues: CAITTAGGYGYTF. The DNA for the CDR3 is TGTGCCATCACTACGGCGGGGGGCTATGGCTACACCTTC.

This clone was counted once. The chain carries TRBV7-2 and TRBJ1-4; D gene uncertain. Germline V gives CDR1 SGHTA, CDR2 FQGNSA. This CDR3 comprises 11 residues. The ends were cut back, 6 bases at V and 8 bases at J, with 7 bases in the middle. The CDR3 coding sequence is TGTGCCAGCAGATCCAGAGAAAAACTGTTTTTT. Amino acid sequence: CASRSREKLFF. Supplemented by reference TRBV7-2 and TRBJ1-4, the full variable domain reads GAGVSQSPSNKVTEKGKDVELRCDPISGHTALYWYRQSLGQGLEFLIYFQGNSAPDKSGLPSDRFSAERTGGSVSTLTIQRTQQEDSAVYLCASRSREKLFFGSGTQLSVL.

This clone has more than one count but fewer than ten. The rearrangement uses TRBV9 and TRBJ1-2; possible D gene TRBD1, 5 bases. Looked up from germline, CDR1 is SGDLS and CDR2 is YYNGEE. The CDR3 consists of 15 residues. V lost 3 bases and J 8 bases, leaving 20 bases between the germline ends. CDR3 nucleotide sequence: TGTGCCAGCAGCGAGGGTGTAGGGGTAAGGAAAGGCTACACCTTC. Translating gives CASSEGVGVRKGYTF.

The chain joins TRBV11-1 to TRBJ2-7, with TRBD2 matching over 7 bases. The CDR3 is 16 amino acids. CDR1 and CDR2 from the germline V gene are SGHAT and FQDESV (reference sequence). V shed 5 bases and J 2 bases; nucleotides not matched to a gene: 12. The CDR3 bases are TGTGCCAGCAGCCCCCGGTACCAGCGGGAAACCTACGAGCAGTACTTC. The encoded protein is CASSPRYQRETYEQYF.